The T cell receptor beta chain under discussion was sequenced for a study of blood T cell repertoires in COVID-19. Study summary: Samples representing acute and convalescent COVID-19 were sourced from the United States, Italy and Spain. In each case, the material was cDNA or gDNA derived from T cells, B-cell-depleted T cells, or PBMCs.

Authors' processing steps: Nucleated cell counts were estimated from reference gene primer amplification. TCRdb's table, derived via immunoSEQ multiplex PCR, lists solely in-frame clones and lacks some. V and J calls and clone size are as listed in that table; D and trimming were resolved from the DNA. The table records 60,000 to 85,000 clones, around 74% of them present only once. V was trimmed by 4 bases and J by 6 bases, leaving 14 bases between them. The CDR3 loop spans 14 amino acids. Germline CDR1 reads SGHNT; CDR2 reads YENEEA. The V gene is TRBV11-3, the J gene TRBJ2-3; a weak D match, TRBD1 (5 bases). This TCR came from a human donor with acute or convalescent COVID-19. The donor label of this sample is uncertain. Sequencing was carried out using peripheral blood. The CDR3 here is CASSSRPGLDTQYF. The CDR3 DNA reads as TGTGCCAGCAGCTCCCGGCCAGGGCTGGATACGCAGTATTTT.